The 23 T cell receptor beta chains below all came from one sample that was sequenced in a study of cytomegalovirus exposure and HLA in healthy donors. With 60 Vbeta and 13 Jbeta primers, the PCR was carried out. The table came from immunoSEQ multiplex PCR; TCRdb's copy has only in-frame clones and leaves some out. The data hold fewer than 110,000 clones, with around 73% observed a single time. The sample was PBMCs. The receptors here all came from a man aged 25-45 years in good health and CMV-seronegative.

CDR3 in amino acids: CASSFSHTDTQYF. The DNA of the CDR3 is TGTGCCAGCAGTTTTAGTCACACAGATACGCAGTATTTT. The J gene is TRBJ2-3, the V gene TRBV28; D unresolved. This CDR3 spans 13 amino acids. The V gene lost 3 bases and the J gene lost 2 bases, with 6 bases spanning the gap. The germline gives CDR1 MDHEN, CDR2 SYDVKM.

This clone was observed once. The V gene is TRBV28, the J gene TRBJ1-1, with 7 bases lining up with TRBD1. Trimming removed 6 bases from V and 0 bases from J; junction bases left unmatched: 10. The CDR3 spans 16 residues. CDR1 MDHEN and CDR2 SYDVKM come from the germline V gene. The CDR3 protein is CASRLQGSPMNTEAFF. CDR3 DNA: TGTGCCAGCAGGCTACAGGGGTCGCCCATGAACACTGAAGCTTTCTTT.

In this sample, this clone turned up once. The chain combines TRBV11-2 with TRBJ2-7; TRBD1 agrees at 12 bases. This CDR3 region has 16 residues. Germline CDR1 SGHAT, CDR2 FQNNGV. The J segment lost 4 bases and the V segment lost 3 bases, leaving 7 bases of the junction unmatched. The CDR3, as DNA: TGTGCCAGCAGCTTTCACCGGGACAGGGGGCCTTACGAGCAGTACTTC. Its protein is CASSFHRDRGPYEQYF.

The chain has TRBV5-1 and TRBJ1-1, with D maybe TRBD1 (5 bases). V was clipped by 5 bases and J by 7 bases, with 15 bases between them. This CDR3 is 13 amino acids long. Germline V gene data show CDR1 as SGHRS and CDR2 as YFSETQ. For the CDR3, the DNA is TGCGCCAGCAGGGGGCTTAAAAGGAATGAAGCTTTCTTT. Its translation is CASRGLKRNEAFF.

CDR3: CASSLAGGFRETQYF. The CDR3 DNA follows: TGTGCCAGCAGCTTAGCGGGAGGATTTAGGGAGACCCAGTACTTC. The rearrangement links TRBV7-3 to TRBJ2-5; 8 bases agree with TRBD2. The CDR3 consists of 15 residues. V was pared by 2 bases and J by 5 bases, with 7 bases of the junction left unmatched. Germline values: CDR1 SGHTA, CDR2 FQGTGA. The entire variable domain, with the rest obtained from reference TRBV7-3 and TRBJ2-5, is as follows: GAGVSQTPSNKVTEKGKYVELRCDPISGHTALYWYRQSLGQGPEFLIYFQGTGAADDSGLPNDRFFAVRPEGSVSTLKIQRTERGDSAVYLCASSLAGGFRETQYFGPGTRLLVL.

The chain combines TRBV27 with TRBJ2-1; 10 bases are shared with TRBD2. Germline CDR1 MNHEY, CDR2 SMNVEV (reference sequence). The CDR3 extends over 17 amino acids. V dropped 7 bases and J dropped 5; count of bases not matched to a gene: 14. The CDR3 DNA reads TGTGCCAGCAAGATAGGAAGCGGGAGGGGTAGAAACAATGAGCAGTTCTTC. This encodes CASKIGSGRGRNNEQFF.

V and J are TRBV5-8 and TRBJ2-1, with TRBD2 identical over 9 bases. Germline CDR1 SGHTS, CDR2 YDEGEE. Germline trimming cut 0 bases from V and 11 bases from J; bases unmatched to any gene: 9. The CDR3 loop spans 15 amino acids. CDR3 in amino acids: CASSLELAGAPKQFF. CDR3 in DNA: TGTGCCAGCAGCTTGGAACTAGCGGGCGCCCCAAAGCAGTTCTTC.

This clone was seen a single time. J is TRBJ2-2 and V is TRBV19; 7 bases are a match to TRBD1. Germline lookup yields CDR1 LNHDA and CDR2 SQIVND (reference sequence). The CDR3 runs 13 residues. The V gene end was trimmed by 4 bases and the J gene end by 7 bases; junction bases not matched to a gene: 3. The CDR3 DNA is TGTGCCAGTAGTAACCAGGGGGTCGGGGAGCTGTTTTTT. Translation: CASSNQGVGELFF.

The rearrangement joins TRBV9 to TRBJ2-5, with TRBD2 matching over 10 bases. The CDR3 has 16 amino acids. Germline-derived CDR1 and CDR2 are SGDLS and YYNGEE. Trimming took 0 bases from V and 4 from J; bases not matched to a gene: 6. The CDR3 reads CASSVGSGGAGETQYF. The CDR3 DNA reads TGTGCCAGCAGCGTAGGAAGCGGGGGGGCCGGAGAGACCCAGTACTTC.

This chain joins TRBV28 and TRBJ2-6; 8 nucleotides match TRBD2. Germline CDR1 reads MDHEN; CDR2 reads SYDVKM. The CDR3 consists of 17 residues. V shed 0 bases and J 3 bases; nucleotides not matched to a gene: 4. CDR3 loop: CASSLWGTRNGANVLTF. For the CDR3, the DNA is TGTGCCAGCAGTTTATGGGGGACTAGAAATGGGGCCAACGTCCTGACTTTC.

This clone was observed a single time. This sequence joins TRBV7-3 and TRBJ2-5, with D unresolved. Trimming pared 3 bases from V and 5 bases from J, leaving 10 bases between. The CDR3 has 13 amino acids. Germline loops: CDR1 SGHTA, CDR2 FQGTGA. In nucleotides, the CDR3 is TGTGCCAGCAGCTTTATAGCTAGGGAGACCCAGTACTTC. This translates into CASSFIARETQYF.

The chain has TRBV7-9 and TRBJ2-1, with TRBD1 matching 7 bases. The CDR3 runs 16 residues. Germline CDR1 reads SEHNR; CDR2 reads FQNEAQ (reference sequence). V lost 4 bases, J lost 5 bases, and 11 bases stayed unmatched. The CDR3 sequence is CASSSSGTVVDNEQFF. CDR3 DNA: TGTGCCAGCAGCTCTTCCGGGACAGTAGTGGACAATGAGCAGTTCTTC.

The chain employs TRBV19 and TRBJ1-2; D is unclear. Germline V gives CDR1 LNHDA, CDR2 SQIVND (reference sequence). Trimming shortened V by 5 bases and J by 3 bases, and 16 bases separated the two germline ends. There are 15 residues in the CDR3. The chain's CDR3 is CASSPPSGGHYGYTF. CDR3 bases: TGTGCCAGTAGTCCCCCGTCGGGAGGGCACTATGGCTACACCTTC.

To note about this clone: Other DNA sequences in the same sample also yield this CDR3. The V call is TRBV9, the J call TRBJ2-2; D perhaps matches TRBD2 (7 bases). Germline assignment: CDR1 SGDLS and CDR2 YYNGEE. Trimming stripped 0 bases from V and 3 bases from J, with 12 bases between. The CDR3 spans 16 residues. The CDR3 sequence: CASSVAGGWDTGELFF. CDR3 nucleotide sequence: TGTGCCAGCAGCGTAGCGGGGGGCTGGGACACCGGGGAGCTGTTTTTT.

This clone occurred once. This chain links TRBV18 with TRBJ2-5, with D maybe TRBD2 (7 bases). From germline, CDR1 is KGHSH and CDR2 LQKENI. The CDR3 runs to 14 residues. V gave up 4 bases and J gave up 3 bases, with 12 bases separating them. The CDR3 protein is CASSRRGAEETQYF. In nucleotides, the CDR3 is TGTGCCAGCTCACGCCGGGGGGCGGAAGAGACCCAGTACTTC.

The V gene is TRBV5-6, the J gene TRBJ1-5, with TRBD1 identical over 7 bases. The CDR3 extends over 16 amino acids. The trim removed 0 bases at V and 5 bases at J, leaving 8 bases unmatched. CDR1 is SGHDT and CDR2 is YYEEEE in the germline V gene. The CDR3 nucleotides read TGTGCCAGCAGCTTGGCAGGGACAGAGAACTATCAGCCCCAGCATTTT. This translates into CASSLAGTENYQPQHF.

This chain uses TRBV9 with TRBJ2-3, with TRBD2 identical over 10 bases. Germline CDR1 reads SGDLS; CDR2 reads YYNGEE. J was trimmed by 1 base and V by 4 bases; bases with no gene match: 3. The CDR3 covers 15 residues. CDR3 DNA: TGTGCCAGCAGCCCCGGGACTAGCGGCACAGATACGCAGTATTTT. It specifies CASSPGTSGTDTQYF.

The rearrangement joins TRBV9 to TRBJ2-6, with D possibly matching TRBD2 (8 bases). The CDR3 is 18 residues long. V was clipped by 3 bases and J by 0 bases, with 16 bases between them. Germline lookup yields CDR1 SGDLS and CDR2 YYNGEE. The CDR3 here is CASSAGGGPISGANVLTF. The CDR3 nucleotides read TGTGCCAGCAGCGCGGGAGGGGGCCCCATCTCTGGGGCCAACGTCCTGACTTTC.

This chain uses TRBV6-4 with TRBJ1-1; tentative D call: TRBD1 (6 bases). The CDR3 is made up of 13 amino acids. Germline-derived CDR1 and CDR2 are MRHNA and SNTAGT. The germline V and J ends were trimmed by 3 bases and 3 bases, with 8 bases remaining between them. The chain's CDR3 is CASSEGTYTEAFF. In nucleotides, the CDR3 is TGTGCCAGCAGTGAAGGGACATACACTGAAGCTTTCTTT.

Here the CDR3 reads CASTPNGRGDLYF. The CDR3 DNA reads TGTGCCAGCACTCCGAACGGGCGGGGGGATCTGTACTTC. The chain recombines TRBV6-5 with TRBJ2-4, with 8 bases identical to TRBD2. This CDR3 has 13 residues. The junction had 14 bases not matched to a gene; V was cut back by 7 bases and J by 15 bases. Germline lookup yields CDR1 MNHEY and CDR2 SVGAGI.

The gene calls are TRBV5-1 and TRBJ1-4, with D tentatively TRBD1 (6 bases). The length of the CDR3 is 14 residues. Germline loops: CDR1 SGHRS, CDR2 YFSETQ. V was cut by 4 bases and J by 5 bases, with 12 bases left in between. CDR3 sequence (DNA): TGCGCCAGCAGCCCCGGACAGAAGAATGAAAAACTGTTTTTT. It codes for CASSPGQKNEKLFF.

J is TRBJ2-7 and V is TRBV11-2, with 10 nucleotides matching TRBD2. The CDR3 covers 15 residues. The V segment lost 5 bases and the J segment 2 bases; nucleotides outside the gene matches: 6. Germline-derived CDR1 and CDR2 are SGHAT and FQNNGV. The CDR3 protein is CASSRSGRATYEQYF. The DNA of the CDR3 is TGTGCCAGCAGCCGGAGCGGGAGGGCCACCTACGAGCAGTACTTC.

The chain couples TRBV28 to TRBJ1-2; 9 nucleotides agree with TRBD1. Germline trimming cut 6 bases from V and 6 bases from J; bases unmatched to any gene: 5. Looked up from germline, CDR1 is MDHEN and CDR2 is SYDVKM. CDR3 length: 13 residues. CDR3 protein: CASRRDRADGYTF. CDR3 bases: TGTGCCAGCAGGAGGGACAGGGCGGATGGCTACACCTTC.